Presented here are 9 T cell receptor beta chains from one specimen sequenced in a study of control samples from healthy donors and cancer patients. Repertoires were generated with immunoSEQ multiplex PCR, while TCRdb's copy carries only in-frame clones and drops some. Of under 140,000 clones listed, 85% to 90% are singletons. The sequenced sample consisted of PBMCs. The source of these receptors is a woman aged 55-75 years with lung cancer.

The chain carries TRBV4-1 and TRBJ1-3; a possible D gene is TRBD1 (5 bases). This CDR3 has 16 amino acids. In germline, CDR1 is MGHRA, CDR2 YSYEKL. V lost 1 base, J lost 0 bases, and 10 bases lay in between. CDR3 nucleotide sequence: TGCGCCAGCAGCCAAGTCAGGGCCAGCTCTGGAAACACCATATATTTT. It encodes CASSQVRASSGNTIYF.

The chain carries TRBV12-3 or TRBV12-4 and TRBJ2-1; D is unclear. CDR3 length equals 12 residues. V dropped 3 bases and J dropped 5 bases, with 5 bases sitting between them. The CDR3 coding sequence is TGTGCCAGCAGTTTCCAGAACAATGAGCAGTTCTTC. As protein: CASSFQNNEQFF.

The CDR3 here is CASSLDRVNSPLHF. CDR3 DNA: TGTGCCAGCAGCTTGGACAGGGTTAATTCACCCCTCCACTTT. The chain uses TRBV7-8 and TRBJ1-6, with TRBD1 matching over 8 bases. This CDR3 has 14 amino acids. Germline V gives CDR1 SGHVS, CDR2 FQNEAQ. J lost 6 bases, V lost 3 bases, and 1 base had no gene match.

This clone showed up just a few times. The chain is built from TRBV7-2 and TRBJ1-2, with TRBD1 as a possible D gene (5 bases). V lost 3 bases and J 3 bases, leaving 11 bases between the germline ends. The CDR3 has 14 residues. From germline, CDR1 is SGHTA and CDR2 FQGNSA. This CDR3 reads CASSLGPGYYGYTF. In DNA form, the CDR3 reads TGTGCCAGCAGCTTGGGGCCAGGCTACTATGGCTACACCTTC.

The gene calls are TRBV7-8 and TRBJ2-1, with a tentative D call TRBD2 (5 bases). The CDR3 covers 15 residues. V was trimmed by 4 bases and J by 2 bases, leaving 12 bases between them. Germline loops: CDR1 SGHVS, CDR2 FQNEAQ. CDR3 coding DNA: TGTGCCAGCAGCTCGGACTTACAGACCTACAATGAGCAGTTCTTC. Translating it yields CASSSDLQTYNEQFF.

The chain combines TRBV3-1 (or the pseudogene TRBV3-2) with TRBJ2-3; the D gene could be TRBD1 or TRBD2 (5 bases each). Trimming shortened V by 1 base and J by 2 bases, and 10 bases separated the two germline ends. The length of the CDR3 is 15 residues. The V gene's germline CDR1 is LGHDT and CDR2 YNNKEL (reference sequence). The CDR3, as DNA: TGTGCCAGCAGCCAAGCCTCGGGGACCACAGATACGCAGTATTTT. Its protein is CASSQASGTTDTQYF.

The chain is built from TRBV14 and TRBJ1-3; D is undetermined. CDR3 length: 15 amino acids. The germline V and J ends were trimmed by 0 bases and 4 bases, with 10 bases remaining between them. The germline V gene has CDR1 SGHDN and CDR2 FVKESK. As DNA, the CDR3 is TGTGCCAGCAGCCAAGATGGTCCAGGAGGAAACACCATATATTTT. Protein sequence: CASSQDGPGGNTIYF.

This clone appeared a single time. The chain combines TRBV5-1 with TRBJ1-1, with 7 bases lining up with TRBD1. CDR3 size: 15 residues. V lost 5 bases to trimming and J lost 4 bases; unmatched junction nucleotides: 11. The V gene's germline CDR1 is SGHRS and CDR2 YFSETQ. Written as DNA, the CDR3 is TGCGCCAGCAGATTCACAGGGGCTTGGGGCACTGAAGCTTTCTTT. Translated, it gives CASRFTGAWGTEAFF.

The chain joins TRBV6-5 to TRBJ1-6; a possible D gene is TRBD1 (5 bases). This CDR3 contains 14 residues. CDR1 and CDR2 (germline): MNHEY, SVGAGI. The ends were cut back, 5 bases at V and 9 bases at J, with 14 bases in the middle. The CDR3 is CASSLEQAVSPLHF. DNA of the CDR3: TGTGCCAGCAGTCTCGAACAGGCTGTTTCACCCCTCCACTTT.